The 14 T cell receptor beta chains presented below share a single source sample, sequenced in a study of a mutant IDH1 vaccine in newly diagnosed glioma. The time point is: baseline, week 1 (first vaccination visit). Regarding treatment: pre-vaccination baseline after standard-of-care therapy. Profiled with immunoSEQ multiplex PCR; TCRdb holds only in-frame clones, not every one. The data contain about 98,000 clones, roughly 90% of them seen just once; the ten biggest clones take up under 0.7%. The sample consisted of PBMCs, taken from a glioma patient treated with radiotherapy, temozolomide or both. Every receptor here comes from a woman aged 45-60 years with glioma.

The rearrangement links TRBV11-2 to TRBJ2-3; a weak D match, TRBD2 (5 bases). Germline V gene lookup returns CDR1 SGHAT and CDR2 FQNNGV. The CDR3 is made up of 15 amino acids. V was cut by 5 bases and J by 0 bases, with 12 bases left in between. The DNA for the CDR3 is TGTGCCAGCAGCCACCGAGGGAGAAGCACAGATACGCAGTATTTT. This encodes CASSHRGRSTDTQYF.

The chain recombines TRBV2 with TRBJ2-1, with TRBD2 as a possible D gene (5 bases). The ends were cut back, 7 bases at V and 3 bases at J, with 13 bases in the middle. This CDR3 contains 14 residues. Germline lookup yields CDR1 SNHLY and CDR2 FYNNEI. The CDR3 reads CASIQASSYNEQFF. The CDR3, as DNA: TGTGCCAGCATTCAGGCTAGCAGCTACAATGAGCAGTTCTTC. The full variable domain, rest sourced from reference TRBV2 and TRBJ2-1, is EPEVTQTPSHQVTQMGQEVILRCVPISNHLYFYWYRQILGQKVEFLVSFYNNEISEKSEIFDDQFSVERPDGSNFTLKIRSTKLEDSAMYFCASIQASSYNEQFFGPGTRLTVL.

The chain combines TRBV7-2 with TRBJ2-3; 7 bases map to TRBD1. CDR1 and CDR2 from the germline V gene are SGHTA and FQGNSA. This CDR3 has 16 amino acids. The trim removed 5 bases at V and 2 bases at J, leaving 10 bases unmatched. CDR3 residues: CASSPRQGISTDTQYF. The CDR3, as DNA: TGTGCCAGCAGCCCTCGACAGGGAATTTCCACAGATACGCAGTATTTT.

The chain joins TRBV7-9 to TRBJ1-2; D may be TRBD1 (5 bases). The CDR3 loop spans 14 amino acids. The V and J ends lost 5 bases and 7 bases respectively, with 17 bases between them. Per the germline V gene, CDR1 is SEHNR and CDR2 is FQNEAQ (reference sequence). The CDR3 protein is CASSSSAITGGYTF. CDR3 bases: TGTGCCAGCAGCAGTAGTGCCATCACAGGTGGCTACACCTTC. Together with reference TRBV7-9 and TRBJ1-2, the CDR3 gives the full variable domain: DTGVSQNPRHKITKRGQNVTFRCDPISEHNRLYWYRQTLGQGPEFLTYFQNEAQLEKSRLLSDRFSAERPKGSFSTLEIQRTEQGDSAMYLCASSSSAITGGYTFGSGTRLTVV.

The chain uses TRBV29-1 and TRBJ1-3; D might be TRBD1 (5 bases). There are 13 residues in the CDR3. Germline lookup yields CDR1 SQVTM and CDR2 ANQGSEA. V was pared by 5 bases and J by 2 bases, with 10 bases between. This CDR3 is CSVIRGPGNTIYF. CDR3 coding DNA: TGCAGCGTTATAAGGGGACCTGGAAACACCATATATTTT.

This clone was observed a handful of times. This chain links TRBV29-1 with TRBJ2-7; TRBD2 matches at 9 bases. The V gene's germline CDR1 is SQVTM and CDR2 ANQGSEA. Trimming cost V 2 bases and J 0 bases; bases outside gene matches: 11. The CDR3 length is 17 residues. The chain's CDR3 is CSVERRGAGGGSYEQYF. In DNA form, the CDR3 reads TGCAGCGTTGAACGAAGAGGAGCGGGAGGCGGCTCCTACGAGCAGTACTTC.

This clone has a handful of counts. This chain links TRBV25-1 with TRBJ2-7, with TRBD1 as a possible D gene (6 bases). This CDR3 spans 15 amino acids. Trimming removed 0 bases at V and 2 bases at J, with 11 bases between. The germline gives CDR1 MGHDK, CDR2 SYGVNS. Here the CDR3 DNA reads TGTGCCAGCAGTGAATATAGGGCAGGGGCCTACGAGCAGTACTTC. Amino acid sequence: CASSEYRAGAYEQYF.

The CDR3 DNA follows: TGTGCCAGCAGCGTCCTAGCGGGAGGGGAGACCCAGTACTTC. This sequence encodes CASSVLAGGETQYF. The chain joins TRBV9 to TRBJ2-5; 12 bases are a match to TRBD2. CDR1 is SGDLS, CDR2 YYNGEE, per germline. With 2 bases clipped from V and 5 bases from J, the junction kept 1 base outside the gene matches. The CDR3 has 14 amino acids. The variable domain in full, completed from reference TRBV9 and TRBJ2-5, reads DSGVTQTPKHLITATGQRVTLRCSPRSGDLSVYWYQQSLDQGLQFLIQYYNGEERAKGNILERFSAQQFPDLHSELNLSSLELGDSALYFCASSVLAGGETQYFGPGTRLLVL.

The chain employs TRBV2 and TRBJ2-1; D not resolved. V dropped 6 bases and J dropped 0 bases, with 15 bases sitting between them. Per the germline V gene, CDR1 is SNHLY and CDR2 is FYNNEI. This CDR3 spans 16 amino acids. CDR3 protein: CASRSPLTSSYNEQFF. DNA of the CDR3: TGTGCCAGCAGGAGTCCCCTAACCAGCTCCTACAATGAGCAGTTCTTC.

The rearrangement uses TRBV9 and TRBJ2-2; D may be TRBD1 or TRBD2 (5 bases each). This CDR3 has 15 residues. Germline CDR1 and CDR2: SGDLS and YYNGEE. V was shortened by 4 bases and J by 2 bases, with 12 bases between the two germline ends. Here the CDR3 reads CASSLRDLNTGELFF. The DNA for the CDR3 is TGTGCCAGCAGCCTCCGGGACCTTAACACCGGGGAGCTGTTTTTT.

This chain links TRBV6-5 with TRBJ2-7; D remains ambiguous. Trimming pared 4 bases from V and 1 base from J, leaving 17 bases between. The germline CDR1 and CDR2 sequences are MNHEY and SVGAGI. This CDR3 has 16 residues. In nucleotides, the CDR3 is TGTGCCAGCAGTTGGACGCCGTTCGTAAGTTCCTACGAGCAGTACTTC. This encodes CASSWTPFVSSYEQYF.

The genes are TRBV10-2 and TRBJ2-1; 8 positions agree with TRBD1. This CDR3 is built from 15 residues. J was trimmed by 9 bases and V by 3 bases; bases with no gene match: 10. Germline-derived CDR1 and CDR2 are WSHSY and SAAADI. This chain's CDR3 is CASSDPGGDSREQFF. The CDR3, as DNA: TGCGCCAGCAGTGACCCAGGGGGCGATTCGCGTGAGCAGTTCTTC.

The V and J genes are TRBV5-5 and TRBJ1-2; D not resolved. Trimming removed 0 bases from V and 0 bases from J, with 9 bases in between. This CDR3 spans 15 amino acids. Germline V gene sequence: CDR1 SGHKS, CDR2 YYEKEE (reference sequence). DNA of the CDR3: TGTGCCAGCAGCTTGGCCGAAGAGCCTAACTATGGCTACACCTTC. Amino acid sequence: CASSLAEEPNYGYTF.

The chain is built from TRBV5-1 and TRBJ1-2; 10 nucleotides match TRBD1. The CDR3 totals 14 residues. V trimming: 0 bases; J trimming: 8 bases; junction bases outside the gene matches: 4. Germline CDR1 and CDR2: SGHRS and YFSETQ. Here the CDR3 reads CASSLVGTGDGYTF. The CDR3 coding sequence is TGCGCCAGCAGCTTGGTGGGGACAGGGGACGGCTACACCTTC. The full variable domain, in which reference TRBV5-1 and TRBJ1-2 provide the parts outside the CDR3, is KAGVTQTPRYLIKTRGQQVTLSCSPISGHRSVSWYQQTPGQGLQFLFEYFSETQRNKGNFPGRFSGRQFSNSRSEMNVSTLELGDSALYLCASSLVGTGDGYTFGSGTRLTVV.